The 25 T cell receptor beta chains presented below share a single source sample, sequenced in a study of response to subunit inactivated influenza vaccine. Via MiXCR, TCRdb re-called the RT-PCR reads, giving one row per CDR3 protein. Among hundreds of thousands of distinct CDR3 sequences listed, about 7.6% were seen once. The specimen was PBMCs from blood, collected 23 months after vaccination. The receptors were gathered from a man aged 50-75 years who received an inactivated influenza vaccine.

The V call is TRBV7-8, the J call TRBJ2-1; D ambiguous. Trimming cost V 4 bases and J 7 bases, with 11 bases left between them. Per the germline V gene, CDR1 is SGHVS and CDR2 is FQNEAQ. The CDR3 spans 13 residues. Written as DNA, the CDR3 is TGTGCCAGCAGCTACAACACTGAAAATGAGCAGTTCTTC. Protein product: CASSYNTENEQFF.

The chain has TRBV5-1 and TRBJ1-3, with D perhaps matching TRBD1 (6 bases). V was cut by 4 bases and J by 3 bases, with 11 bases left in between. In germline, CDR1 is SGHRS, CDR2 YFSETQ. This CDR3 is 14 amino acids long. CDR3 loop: CASSEGTLGNTIYF. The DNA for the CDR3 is TGCGCCAGCAGCGAAGGGACACTTGGAAACACCATATATTTT.

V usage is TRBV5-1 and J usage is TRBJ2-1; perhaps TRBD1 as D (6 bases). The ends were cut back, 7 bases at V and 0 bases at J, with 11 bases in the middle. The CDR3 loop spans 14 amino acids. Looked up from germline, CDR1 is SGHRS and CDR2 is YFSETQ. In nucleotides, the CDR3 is TGCGCCAGCGCGGCGGACAGCTCCTACAATGAGCAGTTCTTC. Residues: CASAADSSYNEQFF. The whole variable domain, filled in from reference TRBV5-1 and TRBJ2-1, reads KAGVTQTPRYLIKTRGQQVTLSCSPISGHRSVSWYQQTPGQGLQFLFEYFSETQRNKGNFPGRFSGRQFSNSRSEMNVSTLELGDSALYLCASAADSSYNEQFFGPGTRLTVL.

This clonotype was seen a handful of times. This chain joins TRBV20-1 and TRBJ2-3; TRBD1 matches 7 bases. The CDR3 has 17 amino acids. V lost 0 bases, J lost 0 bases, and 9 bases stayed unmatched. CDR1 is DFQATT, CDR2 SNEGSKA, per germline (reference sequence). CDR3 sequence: CSARDHRGRGSTDTQYF. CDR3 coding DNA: TGCAGTGCTAGAGATCACAGGGGCCGGGGTAGCACAGATACGCAGTATTTT.

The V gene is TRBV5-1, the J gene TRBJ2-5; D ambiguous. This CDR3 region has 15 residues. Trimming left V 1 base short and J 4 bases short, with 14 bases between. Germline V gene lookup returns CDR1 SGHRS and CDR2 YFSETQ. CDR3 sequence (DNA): TGCGCCAGCAGCTTGACGGGCCGGGTAGGAGAGACCCAGTACTTC. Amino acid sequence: CASSLTGRVGETQYF.

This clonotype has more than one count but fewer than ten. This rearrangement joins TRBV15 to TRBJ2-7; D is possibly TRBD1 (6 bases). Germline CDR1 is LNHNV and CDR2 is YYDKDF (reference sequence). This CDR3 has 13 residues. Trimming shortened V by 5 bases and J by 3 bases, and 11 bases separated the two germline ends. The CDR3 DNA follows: TGTGCCACCAGCCTCGGACAGAACTACGAGCAGTACTTC. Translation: CATSLGQNYEQYF.

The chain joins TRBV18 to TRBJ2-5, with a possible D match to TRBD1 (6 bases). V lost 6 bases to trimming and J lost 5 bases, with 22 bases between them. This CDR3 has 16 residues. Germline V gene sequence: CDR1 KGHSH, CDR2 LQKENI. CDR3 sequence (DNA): TGTGCCAGCTCTCCAGACAGGAGGTTTGGGGTTGAGACCCAGTACTTC. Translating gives CASSPDRRFGVETQYF.

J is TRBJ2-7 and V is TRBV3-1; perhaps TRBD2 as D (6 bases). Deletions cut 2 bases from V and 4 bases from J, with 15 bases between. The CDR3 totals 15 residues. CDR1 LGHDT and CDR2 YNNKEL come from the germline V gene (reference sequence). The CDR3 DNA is TGTGCCAGCAGCCAACCACCCGGGACTTATTACGAGCAGTACTTC. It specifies CASSQPPGTYYEQYF.

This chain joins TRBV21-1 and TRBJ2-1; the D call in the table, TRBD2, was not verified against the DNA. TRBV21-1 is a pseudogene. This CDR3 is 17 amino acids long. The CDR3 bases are TGTGCCAGCAGCAAAGCAACAGCGGGAGGGCCCCGTCATGAGCAGTTCTTC. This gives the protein CASSKATAGGPRHEQFF.

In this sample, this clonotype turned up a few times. CDR3 nucleotides: TGTGCCAGCAGTCTTCTAGTAGGCAGGGGCCCCAATGAGCAGTTCTTC. It translates to CASSLLVGRGPNEQFF. The rearrangement joins TRBV27 to TRBJ2-1; tentative D call: TRBD1 (6 bases). The CDR3 runs 16 residues. The germline V gene has CDR1 MNHEY and CDR2 SMNVEV (reference sequence). V dropped 5 bases and J dropped 6 bases, with 20 bases sitting between them.

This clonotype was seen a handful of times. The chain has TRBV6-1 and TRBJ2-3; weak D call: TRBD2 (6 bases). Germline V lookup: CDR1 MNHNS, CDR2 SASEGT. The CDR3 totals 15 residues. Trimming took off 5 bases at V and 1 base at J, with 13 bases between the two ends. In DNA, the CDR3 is TGTGCCAGCAGTCTTGGACTACTTCGCACAGATACGCAGTATTTT. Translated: CASSLGLLRTDTQYF.

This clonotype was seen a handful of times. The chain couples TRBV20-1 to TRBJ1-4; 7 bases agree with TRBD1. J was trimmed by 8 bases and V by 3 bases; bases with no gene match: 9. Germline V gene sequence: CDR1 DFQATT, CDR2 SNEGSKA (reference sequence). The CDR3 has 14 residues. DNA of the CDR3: TGCAGTGCTAGTCTGACAGGGCGGTCAGAAAAACTGTTTTTT. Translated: CSASLTGRSEKLFF.

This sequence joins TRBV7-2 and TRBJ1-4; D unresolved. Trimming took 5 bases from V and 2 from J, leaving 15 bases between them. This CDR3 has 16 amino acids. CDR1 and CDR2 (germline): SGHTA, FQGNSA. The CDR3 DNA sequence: TGTGCCAGCAGCCCTCAATCTGGGTGGACTAATGAAAAACTGTTTTTT. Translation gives CASSPQSGWTNEKLFF.

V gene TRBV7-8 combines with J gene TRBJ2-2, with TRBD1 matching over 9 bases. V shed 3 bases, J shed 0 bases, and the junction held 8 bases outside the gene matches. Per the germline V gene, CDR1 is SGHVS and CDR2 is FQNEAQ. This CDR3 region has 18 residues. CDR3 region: CASSFPNTGGANTGELFF. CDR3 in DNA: TGTGCCAGCAGCTTCCCCAACACAGGGGGCGCGAACACCGGGGAGCTGTTTTTT.

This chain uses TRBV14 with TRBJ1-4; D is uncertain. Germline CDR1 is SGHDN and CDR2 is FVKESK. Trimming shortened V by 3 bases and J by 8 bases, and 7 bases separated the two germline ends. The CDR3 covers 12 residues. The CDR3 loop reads CASSHNYEKLFF. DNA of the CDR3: TGTGCCAGCAGCCATAATTACGAAAAACTGTTTTTT. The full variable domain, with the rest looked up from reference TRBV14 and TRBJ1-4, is EAGVTQFPSHSVIEKGQTVTLRCDPISGHDNLYWYRRVMGKEIKFLLHFVKESKQDESGMPNNRFLAERTGGTYSTLKVQPAELEDSGVYFCASSHNYEKLFFGSGTQLSVL.

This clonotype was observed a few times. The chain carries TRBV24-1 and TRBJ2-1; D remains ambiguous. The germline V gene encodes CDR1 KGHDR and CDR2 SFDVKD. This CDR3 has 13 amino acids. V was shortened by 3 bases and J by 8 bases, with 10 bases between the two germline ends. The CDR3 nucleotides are TGTGCCACCAGTGATACCCCCGACCATGAGCAGTTCTTC. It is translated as CATSDTPDHEQFF.

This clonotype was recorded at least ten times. The CDR3, as DNA: TGTGCCAGCAGTTACTCGTACAGGGGGCTTAGCAATCAGCCCCAGCATTTT. Amino acids: CASSYSYRGLSNQPQHF. This chain links TRBV6-5 with TRBJ1-5; TRBD1 matches 9 bases. V shed 0 bases and J 0 bases; nucleotides not matched to a gene: 3. The CDR3 length is 17 residues. Germline lookup yields CDR1 MNHEY and CDR2 SVGAGI.

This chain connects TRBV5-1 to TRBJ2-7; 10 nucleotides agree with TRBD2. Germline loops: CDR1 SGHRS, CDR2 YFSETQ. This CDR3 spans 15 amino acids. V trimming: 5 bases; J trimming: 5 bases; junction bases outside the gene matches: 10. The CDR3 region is CASRPQRGGRHEQYF. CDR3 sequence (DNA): TGCGCCAGCAGACCACAGCGGGGGGGCCGCCACGAGCAGTACTTC.

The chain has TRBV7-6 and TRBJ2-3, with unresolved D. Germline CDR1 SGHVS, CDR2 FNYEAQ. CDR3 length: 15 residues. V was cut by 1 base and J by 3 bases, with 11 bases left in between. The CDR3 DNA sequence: TGTGCCAGCAGCTTAGAGGCCCGTCCGACAGATACGCAGTATTTT. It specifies CASSLEARPTDTQYF. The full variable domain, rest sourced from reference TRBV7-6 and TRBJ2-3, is GAGVSQSPRYKVTKRGQDVALRCDPISGHVSLYWYRQALGQGPEFLTYFNYEAQQDKSGLPNDRFSAERPEGSISTLTIQRTEQRDSAMYRCASSLEARPTDTQYFGPGTRLTVL.

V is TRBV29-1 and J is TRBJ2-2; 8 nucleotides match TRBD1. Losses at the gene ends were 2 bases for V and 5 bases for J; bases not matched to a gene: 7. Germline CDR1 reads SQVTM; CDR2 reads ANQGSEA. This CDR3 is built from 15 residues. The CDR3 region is CSVELSGQETGELFF. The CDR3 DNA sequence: TGCAGCGTTGAATTATCGGGACAGGAAACCGGGGAGCTGTTTTTT.

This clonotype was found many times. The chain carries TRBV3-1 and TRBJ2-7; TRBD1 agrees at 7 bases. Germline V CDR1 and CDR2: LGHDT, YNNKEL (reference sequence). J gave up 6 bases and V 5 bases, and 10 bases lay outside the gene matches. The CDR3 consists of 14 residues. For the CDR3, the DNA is TGTGCCAGCAGCTTATGGGACAGACAACTCGAGCAGTACTTC. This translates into CASSLWDRQLEQYF.

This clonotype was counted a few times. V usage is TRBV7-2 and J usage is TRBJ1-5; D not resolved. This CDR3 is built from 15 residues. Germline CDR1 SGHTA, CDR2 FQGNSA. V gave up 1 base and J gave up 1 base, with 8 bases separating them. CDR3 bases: TGTGCCAGCAGCTTAGTGTCCGAGAGCAATCAGCCCCAGCATTTT. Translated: CASSLVSESNQPQHF.

Written as DNA, the CDR3 is TGTGCCAGCAGTAACCAGGGTTGGGAGCAGTACTTC. It encodes CASSNQGWEQYF. The rearrangement joins TRBV6-2 or TRBV6-3 to TRBJ2-7; D possibly corresponds to TRBD1 (5 bases). Trimming pared 5 bases from V and 7 bases from J, leaving 12 bases between. Germline-derived CDR1 and CDR2 are MNHEY and SVGEGT. The CDR3 is 12 amino acids.

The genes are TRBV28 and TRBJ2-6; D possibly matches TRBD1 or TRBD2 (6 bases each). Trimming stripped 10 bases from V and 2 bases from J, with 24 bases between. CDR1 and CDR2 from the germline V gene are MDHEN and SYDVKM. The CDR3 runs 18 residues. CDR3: CAISGDTRWAAGANVLTF. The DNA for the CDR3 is TGTGCCATCTCGGGGGACACCAGGTGGGCCGCTGGGGCCAACGTCCTGACTTTC.

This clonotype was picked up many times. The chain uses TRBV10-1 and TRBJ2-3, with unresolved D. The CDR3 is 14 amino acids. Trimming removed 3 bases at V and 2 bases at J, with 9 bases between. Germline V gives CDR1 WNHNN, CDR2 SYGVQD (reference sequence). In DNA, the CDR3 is TGCGCCAGCAGTGAAGTACGGAACACAGATACGCAGTATTTT. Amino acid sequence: CASSEVRNTDTQYF.